A single sample gave rise to the 15 T cell receptor beta chains below, sequenced in a study of T-cell memory formation after mild COVID-19. MiXCR was run by TCRdb on the 5' RACE reads, yielding one entry per CDR3 protein. Of about 260,000 distinct CDR3 sequences listed, 15% to 20% were seen once; the top ten hold over 20%. The material sequenced was PBMCs or a T cell subset sorted from them (not recorded which). Every receptor here comes from a man aged 18 to 29 who had mild COVID-19 (a few samples of this study predate the infection). Cell type and time point are not known.

The chain carries TRBV2 and TRBJ2-1; 8 bases are shared with TRBD2. Germline V gene lookup returns CDR1 SNHLY and CDR2 FYNNEI. Trimming took 6 bases from V and 8 from J; bases not matched to a gene: 9. This CDR3 region has 14 residues. Here the CDR3 reads CASSAGLAPDEQFF. CDR3 nucleotide sequence: TGTGCCAGCAGCGCCGGACTAGCCCCCGATGAGCAGTTCTTC.

The chain links TRBV7-2 to TRBJ1-3; D remains unclear. Germline lookup yields CDR1 SGHTA and CDR2 FQGNSA. This CDR3 spans 17 amino acids. V gave up 3 bases and J gave up 4 bases, with 19 bases separating them. The CDR3 here is CASSFRDTSPGGNTIYF. The DNA of the CDR3 is TGTGCCAGCAGCTTCCGTGACACCTCGCCGGGAGGAAACACCATATATTTT.

This clonotype has a count of ten or more. The chain links TRBV4-2 to TRBJ2-5; no clear D. V was clipped by 1 base and J by 1 base, with 7 bases between them. Germline V lookup: CDR1 LGHNA, CDR2 YNFKEQ. This CDR3 region has 14 residues. The CDR3, as DNA: TGTGCCAGCAGCCAAGTTGCTGGCCAAGAGACCCAGTACTTC. Residues: CASSQVAGQETQYF.

The chain combines TRBV29-1 with TRBJ2-3; 9 bases line up with TRBD1. V shed 6 bases and J 2 bases; nucleotides not matched to a gene: 3. The length of the CDR3 is 13 residues. Germline CDR1 and CDR2: SQVTM and ANQGSEA. CDR3 sequence (DNA): TGCAGCGTGACAGGGGGTCTCACAGATACGCAGTATTTT. It codes for CSVTGGLTDTQYF.

This clonotype turned up a few times. The chain links TRBV4-3 to TRBJ2-1, with TRBD2 as a possible D gene (5 bases). There are 14 residues in the CDR3. The ends were cut back, 1 base at V and 4 bases at J, with 8 bases in the middle. CDR1 LGHNA and CDR2 YSLEER come from the germline V gene. The CDR3 sequence: CASSQAGNYNEQFF. The CDR3 region has the DNA TGCGCCAGCAGCCAAGCGGGGAATTACAATGAGCAGTTCTTC.

This clonotype was counted only a few times. The chain is built from TRBV20-1 and TRBJ2-1, with 9 bases matching TRBD2. Per germline, CDR1 DFQATT and CDR2 SNEGSKA (reference sequence). The CDR3 consists of 17 residues. The V segment lost 5 bases and the J segment 0 bases; nucleotides outside the gene matches: 11. The CDR3 protein is CSAADLRLAASYNEQFF. The CDR3 DNA follows: TGCAGTGCTGCAGACTTAAGACTAGCGGCCTCCTACAATGAGCAGTTCTTC.

V and J are TRBV6-6 and TRBJ1-2; 9 positions match TRBD1. Germline values: CDR1 MNHNY, CDR2 SVGAGI (reference sequence). V lost 6 bases and J lost 2; bases outside the gene matches: 7. The CDR3 runs 15 residues. For the CDR3, the DNA is TGTGCCAGCAGGCCGGACAGGGGTGAAAACTATGGCTACACCTTC. It is translated as CASRPDRGENYGYTF.

The chain couples TRBV12-3 or TRBV12-4 to TRBJ2-5; 11 bases align to TRBD2. With V trimmed by 2 bases and J by 4 bases, 0 bases remained unmatched. This CDR3 comprises 14 residues. The CDR3 DNA is TGTGCCAGCAGTTTACTAGCGGGGGGAGAGACCCAGTACTTC. It yields the protein CASSLLAGGETQYF.

Only a few counts were recorded for this clonotype. V is TRBV6-2 or TRBV6-3 and J is TRBJ2-1; D is unclear. The CDR3 extends over 15 amino acids. In germline, CDR1 is MNHEY, CDR2 SVGEGT. The V end was cut by 0 bases, the J end by 5 bases, with 11 bases between. This CDR3 reads CASSYSTEPNNEQFF. CDR3 bases: TGTGCCAGCAGTTACTCGACGGAGCCAAACAATGAGCAGTTCTTC.

The chain combines TRBV11-2 with TRBJ2-1; D not certain. Per germline, CDR1 SGHAT and CDR2 FQNNGV. With 3 bases removed from V and 10 bases from J, the gap between germline ends came to 7 bases. The CDR3 runs 11 residues. The CDR3 protein is CASSFSPEQFF. Here the CDR3 DNA reads TGTGCCAGCAGCTTCTCGCCGGAGCAGTTCTTC.

In its sample, this clonotype was seen many times. The V gene is TRBV12-3 or TRBV12-4, the J gene TRBJ2-5; the D is unclear. The CDR3 sequence is 14 residues long. Trimming took 0 bases from V and 2 from J, leaving 7 bases between them. The CDR3 bases are TGTGCCAGCAGTTTAGCACAGATACAAGAGACCCAGTACTTC. Protein sequence: CASSLAQIQETQYF.

This clonotype was recorded many times. The CDR3 spells CASSRTTGMGDTQYF. As DNA, the CDR3 is TGCGCCAGCAGCCGCACGACAGGGATGGGAGATACGCAGTATTTT. The chain recombines TRBV5-1 with TRBJ2-3, with 7 bases matching TRBD1. V was pared by 4 bases and J by 5 bases, with 10 bases of the junction left unmatched. Germline values: CDR1 SGHRS, CDR2 YFSETQ. There are 15 residues in the CDR3.

The chain couples TRBV4-3 to TRBJ1-1; D not resolved. Germline CDR1 and CDR2: LGHNA and YSLEER. Trimming left V 0 bases short and J 1 base short, with 6 bases between. The CDR3 loop spans 14 amino acids. CDR3 DNA sequence: TGCGCCAGCAGCCAAGATCCAAGGAACACTGAAGCTTTCTTT. The encoded protein is CASSQDPRNTEAFF.

The chain has TRBV5-1 and TRBJ1-3; D remains unclear. The V gene lost 0 bases and the J gene lost 0 bases, with 7 bases spanning the gap. From germline, CDR1 is SGHRS and CDR2 YFSETQ. The CDR3 extends over 15 amino acids. In nucleotides, the CDR3 is TGCGCCAGCAGCTTGGAGGTCTACTCTGGAAACACCATATATTTT. This encodes CASSLEVYSGNTIYF.

This clonotype was observed a few times. The V call is TRBV7-6, the J call TRBJ1-2, with 9 bases lining up with TRBD1. The germline V gene encodes CDR1 SGHVS and CDR2 FNYEAQ. There are 17 residues in the CDR3. Trimming took 3 bases from V and 6 from J; bases not matched to a gene: 14. DNA for the CDR3: TGTGCCAGCAGCTTGACCGAACGATCCGGGACAGGGAATGGCTACACCTTC. Translating it yields CASSLTERSGTGNGYTF.